The next 24 T cell receptor beta chains were all read from a single sample in a study of cytotoxic CD8 clonotypes in ibrutinib-treated CLL. Assay: immunoSEQ multiplex PCR; the TCRdb copy retains only in-frame clones and omits some. The table has some 92,000 clones, around 77% seen once. The specimen was PBMCs, collected after 24 months of ibrutinib treatment. The receptors stem from a human donor with chronic lymphocytic leukemia.

As for this clone: An end of the junction does not agree with germline; a read error may underlie this. J is TRBJ2-5 and V is TRBV7-7; TRBD2 might be the D (6 bases). CDR1 and CDR2 (germline): SSHAT, FNYEAQ (reference sequence). The CDR3 has 15 residues. CDR3 sequence (DNA): TGTGCTAGCAGCTTAGGAGGGGCAGCCCAAGAGACCCAGTACTTC. This codes for CASSLGGAAQETQYF.

The chain employs TRBV6-1 and TRBJ2-1; 7 positions agree with TRBD2. The length of the CDR3 is 15 residues. V trimming: 2 bases; J trimming: 7 bases; junction bases outside the gene matches: 8. Germline-derived CDR1 and CDR2 are MNHNS and SASEGT. The CDR3 coding sequence is TGTGCCAGCAGTGAAAGGGAGGGCCCGCGGAATGAGCAGTTCTTC. Translation gives CASSEREGPRNEQFF.

This clone was found once. The chain couples TRBV19 to TRBJ2-7; 9 bases match TRBD1. CDR1 and CDR2 from the germline V gene are LNHDA and SQIVND (reference sequence). Trimming took 5 bases from V and 5 from J; bases not matched to a gene: 7. The CDR3 is made up of 14 amino acids. CDR3 protein: CASSESRDRDEQYF. DNA of the CDR3: TGTGCCAGTAGTGAAAGCCGGGACAGGGACGAGCAGTACTTC.

V usage is TRBV15 and J usage is TRBJ1-1; D call uncertain. There are 15 residues in the CDR3. Deletions cut 0 bases from V and 11 bases from J, with 19 bases between. The germline gives CDR1 LNHNV, CDR2 YYDKDF (reference sequence). CDR3 nucleotides: TGTGCCACCAGCAGAGACCCACGGACGGAGGTGGGGGCTTTCTTT. This sequence encodes CATSRDPRTEVGAFF.

The V call is TRBV19, the J call TRBJ2-2; D is perhaps TRBD1 (6 bases). CDR1 LNHDA and CDR2 SQIVND come from the germline V gene (reference sequence). The CDR3 is made up of 15 amino acids. Trimming left V 8 bases short and J 3 bases short, with 16 bases between. The CDR3 sequence: CASHIGTWHTGELFF. CDR3 bases: TGTGCCAGTCATATAGGGACATGGCACACCGGGGAGCTGTTTTTT.

The table lists this clone with a few counts. At the DNA level, this CDR3 is encoded by other sequences in the same sample as well. The CDR3 here is CASSVGGYTEAFF. DNA for the CDR3: TGTGCCAGCAGCGTAGGAGGGTACACTGAAGCTTTCTTT. The chain joins TRBV9 to TRBJ1-1; D is unresolved. Germline assignment: CDR1 SGDLS and CDR2 YYNGEE. CDR3 length: 13 residues. Deletions cut 0 bases from V and 3 bases from J, with 6 bases between.

This clone showed up many times. The rearrangement links TRBV5-1 to TRBJ1-1; weak D call: TRBD1 (6 bases). Trimming took 3 bases from V and 2 from J, leaving 11 bases between them. CDR1 is SGHRS and CDR2 is YFSETQ in the germline V gene. This CDR3 comprises 14 residues. Written as DNA, the CDR3 is TGCGCCAGCAGCTACTTGGGGGCAAACACTGAAGCTTTCTTT. As protein: CASSYLGANTEAFF.

This rearrangement joins TRBV19 to TRBJ2-7; TRBD1 matches at 7 bases. The CDR3 consists of 14 residues. The junction had 10 bases not matched to a gene; V was cut back by 6 bases and J by 5 bases. CDR1 is LNHDA and CDR2 is SQIVND in the germline V gene (reference sequence). CDR3 bases: TGTGCCAGTAGAAAGACAGGGACGCGGAACGAGCAGTACTTC. Translating it yields CASRKTGTRNEQYF.

The chain links TRBV7-9 to TRBJ1-3; perhaps TRBD1 as D (5 bases). Germline-derived CDR1 and CDR2 are SEHNR and FQNEAQ (reference sequence). CDR3 size: 12 residues. V was shortened by 8 bases and J by 8 bases, with 13 bases between the two germline ends. The CDR3 region has the DNA TGTGCCAGCGGAGCAGGGCGGGACACCATATATTTT. This codes for CASGAGRDTIYF.

This chain joins TRBV15 and TRBJ1-2; TRBD1 aligns across 7 bases. The V gene end was trimmed by 2 bases and the J gene end by 1 base; junction bases not matched to a gene: 4. The CDR3 consists of 15 residues. Germline values: CDR1 LNHNV, CDR2 YYDKDF (reference sequence). The CDR3 loop reads CATSRSDRNNYGYTF. As DNA, the CDR3 is TGTGCCACCAGCAGATCGGACAGGAATAACTATGGCTACACCTTC. Filled out from reference TRBV15 and TRBJ1-2, the complete variable domain reads DAMVIQNPRYQVTQFGKPVTLSCSQTLNHNVMYWYQQKSSQAPKLLFHYYDKDFNNEADTPDNFQSRRPNTSFCFLDIRSPGLGDTAMYLCATSRSDRNNYGYTFGSGTRLTVV.

J is TRBJ2-1 and V is TRBV5-1, with 8 bases lining up with TRBD2. CDR3 length: 15 residues. Germline-derived CDR1 and CDR2 are SGHRS and YFSETQ. V gave up 0 bases and J gave up 7 bases; unmatched junction bases: 6. CDR3 coding DNA: TGCGCCAGCAGCTTGGCCCCCGGGAGGGATAATGAGCAGTTCTTC. This codes for CASSLAPGRDNEQFF.

This chain uses TRBV5-1 with TRBJ2-7; D uncertain. This CDR3 contains 13 residues. Trimming shortened V by 0 bases and J by 5 bases, and 9 bases separated the two germline ends. The germline gives CDR1 SGHRS, CDR2 YFSETQ. The DNA for the CDR3 is TGCGCCAGCAGCTTGGGGCTAGTGAACGAGCAGTACTTC. Its protein product is CASSLGLVNEQYF.

V is TRBV19 and J is TRBJ1-1; D not certain. The V end lost 3 bases, the J end lost 6 bases, and 11 bases lay between the germline ends. Germline CDR1 reads LNHDA; CDR2 reads SQIVND (reference sequence). This CDR3 comprises 13 residues. The CDR3 bases are TGTGCCAGTAGTATCACTGGGAGTTCTGAAGCTTTCTTT. Protein product: CASSITGSSEAFF.

The chain uses TRBV14 and TRBJ2-7; a weak D match, TRBD1 (5 bases). Germline lookup yields CDR1 SGHDN and CDR2 FVKESK. V dropped 0 bases and J dropped 5 bases, with 11 bases sitting between them. This CDR3 contains 14 residues. CDR3: CASSQDLRGHEQYF. The CDR3 DNA is TGTGCCAGCAGCCAAGATCTAAGGGGTCACGAGCAGTACTTC.

The V gene is TRBV19, the J gene TRBJ1-2, with D perhaps TRBD1 (6 bases). V lost 3 bases to trimming and J lost 6 bases, with 17 bases between them. The germline V gene has CDR1 LNHDA and CDR2 SQIVND (reference sequence). The CDR3 extends over 15 amino acids. CDR3 bases: TGTGCCAGTAGTATTTCGGGGGGCTATTATGATGGCTACACCTTC. Amino acids: CASSISGGYYDGYTF.

There are a few counts of this clone. The CDR3 spells CASSPGTPYGIQYF. DNA of the CDR3: TGTGCCAGTAGTCCCGGGACTCCTTATGGCATTCAGTACTTC. The rearrangement uses TRBV19 and TRBJ2-4; D perhaps matches TRBD2 (6 bases). The CDR3 extends over 14 amino acids. The V gene lost 5 bases and the J gene lost 9 bases, with 17 bases spanning the gap. Per germline, CDR1 LNHDA and CDR2 SQIVND (reference sequence).

This rearrangement joins TRBV7-2 to TRBJ2-3; 13 bases agree with TRBD2. This CDR3 is built from 16 residues. Germline lookup yields CDR1 SGHTA and CDR2 FQGNSA. J gave up 1 base and V 3 bases, and 1 base lay outside the gene matches. The CDR3: CASSFGLAGGTDTQYF. The CDR3 region has the DNA TGTGCCAGCAGCTTCGGACTAGCGGGGGGCACAGATACGCAGTATTTT. The full variable domain, in which reference TRBV7-2 and TRBJ2-3 provide the parts outside the CDR3, is GAGVSQSPSNKVTEKGKDVELRCDPISGHTALYWYRQSLGQGLEFLIYFQGNSAPDKSGLPSDRFSAERTGGSVSTLTIQRTQQEDSAVYLCASSFGLAGGTDTQYFGPGTRLTVL.

J is TRBJ2-5 and V is TRBV9; D is perhaps TRBD2 (6 bases). This CDR3 has 15 amino acids. Per germline, CDR1 SGDLS and CDR2 YYNGEE. V was clipped by 3 bases and J by 5 bases, with 17 bases between them. The CDR3 sequence is CASSGLDPAGETQYF. DNA for the CDR3: TGTGCCAGCAGCGGATTAGACCCTGCGGGGGAGACCCAGTACTTC. Full variable domain (remainder filled in from reference TRBV9 and TRBJ2-5): DSGVTQTPKHLITATGQRVTLRCSPRSGDLSVYWYQQSLDQGLQFLIQYYNGEERAKGNILERFSAQQFPDLHSELNLSSLELGDSALYFCASSGLDPAGETQYFGPGTRLLVL.

The CDR3 sequence is CSVELWEGAYNEQFF. Written as DNA, the CDR3 is TGCAGCGTTGAACTGTGGGAGGGGGCTTACAATGAGCAGTTCTTC. The chain is built from TRBV29-1 and TRBJ2-1, with D tentatively TRBD1 or TRBD2 (7 bases each). The CDR3 length is 15 residues. The V gene lost 2 bases and the J gene lost 4 bases, with 15 bases spanning the gap. CDR1 and CDR2 from the germline V gene are SQVTM and ANQGSEA.

On this clone itself: The junction does not match germline at one end; this may be a read error. V usage is TRBV7-7 and J usage is TRBJ2-1, with 8 bases identical to TRBD2. The CDR3 consists of 15 residues. The germline V gene has CDR1 SSHAT and CDR2 FNYEAQ (reference sequence). The CDR3 region has the DNA TGTGCTAGCAGCTCCAGTTTAGCGGGATACAATGAGCAGTTCTTC. Protein: CASSSSLAGYNEQFF.

This chain joins TRBV19 and TRBJ2-5; TRBD1 matches 7 bases. This CDR3 contains 14 residues. From germline, CDR1 is LNHDA and CDR2 SQIVND (reference sequence). V gave up 5 bases and J gave up 6 bases; unmatched junction bases: 9. The CDR3 region is CASSAGQAGKTQYF. DNA of the CDR3: TGTGCCAGTAGTGCCGGACAGGCCGGGAAGACCCAGTACTTC.

CDR3 loop: CAWSPGGGREQFF. As DNA, the CDR3 is TGTGCCTGGAGTCCGGGGGGCGGGAGAGAGCAGTTCTTC. The V gene is TRBV30, the J gene TRBJ2-1; D may be TRBD2 (7 bases). V was clipped by 2 bases and J by 10 bases, with 15 bases between them. Germline loops: CDR1 GTSNPN, CDR2 SVGIG (reference sequence). CDR3 size: 13 residues.

The V and J genes are TRBV2 and TRBJ2-1; 7 bases agree with TRBD1. The junction had 1 base not matched to a gene; V was cut back by 5 bases and J by 6 bases. There are 12 residues in the CDR3. Germline V CDR1 and CDR2: SNHLY, FYNNEI. The CDR3 sequence is CASSWDSNEQFF. The CDR3 DNA follows: TGTGCCAGCAGTTGGGACAGCAATGAGCAGTTCTTC.

This clone was counted a single time. This chain uses TRBV4-3 with TRBJ2-2; 16 bases fit TRBD2. The CDR3 sequence is 18 residues long. CDR1 and CDR2 (germline): LGHNA, YSLEER. After removal of 3 bases from V and 0 bases from J, the junction contained 1 base not matched to a gene. The CDR3, as DNA: TGCGCCAGCAGCCAGGGACTAGCGGGGGGGGCGAACACCGGGGAGCTGTTTTTT. It yields the protein CASSQGLAGGANTGELFF.